This is a list of T cell receptor beta chains from one sample in a study of cytomegalovirus exposure and HLA in healthy donors. TCRdb's table, derived via immunoSEQ multiplex PCR, lists solely in-frame clones and lacks some. The table has 200,000 or so clones, 75% to 90% seen once; the top ten hold 0.71%. Sequencing used PBMCs. Source of these receptors: a boy younger than 10 in good health and CMV-seronegative. The CDR3 runs from the conserved cysteine through the conserved F or W. The D gene is left open where the match is weak.

D: TRBD1
J: TRBJ2-5
V: TRBV30
CDR3: CAWKRGDRVSETQYF
DNA: TGTGCCTGGAAAAGGGGGGACAGGGTCAGTGAGACCCAGTACTTC

D: TRBD1
J: TRBJ2-3
V: TRBV30
CDR3: CAWSVGRGYGDTQYF
DNA: TGTGCCTGGAGTGTAGGCAGGGGGTATGGAGATACGCAGTATTTT

D: TRBD1
J: TRBJ2-1
V: TRBV19
CDR3: CASTDRDRGRGNEQFF
DNA: TGTGCCAGTACTGACAGGGACCGAGGGCGTGGCAATGAGCAGTTCTTC

D: TRBD1
J: TRBJ1-1
V: TRBV7-2
CDR3: CASSLGGQGLNTEAFF
DNA: TGTGCCAGCAGCTTAGGAGGACAGGGACTGAACACTGAAGCTTTCTTT

D: TRBD2
J: TRBJ2-5
V: TRBV6-1
CDR3: CASGTSGGKTQYF
DNA: TGTGCCAGCGGTACTAGCGGGGGAAAGACCCAGTACTTC

D: TRBD2
J: TRBJ2-3
V: TRBV6-1
CDR3: CASSEVLAGGLDTQYF
DNA: TGTGCCAGCAGTGAAGTCCTAGCGGGAGGGCTGGATACGCAGTATTTT

D: TRBD2
J: TRBJ2-1
V: TRBV15
CDR3: CATSRDTASGGANEQFF
DNA: TGTGCCACCAGCAGAGATACGGCTTCGGGGGGAGCCAATGAGCAGTTCTTC

D: TRBD2
J: TRBJ2-1
V: TRBV5-8
CDR3: CASSTGTSSYNEQFF
DNA: TGTGCCAGCAGCACCGGGACTAGCTCCTACAATGAGCAGTTCTTC

D: -
J: TRBJ2-3
V: TRBV5-6
CDR3: CASSSSGTDTQYF
DNA: TGTGCCAGCAGCTCGTCAGGCACAGATACGCAGTATTTT

D: TRBD2
J: TRBJ2-7
V: TRBV5-4
CDR3: CASSPTSGEYEQYF
DNA: TGTGCCAGCAGCCCGACTAGCGGGGAGTACGAGCAGTACTTC

D: TRBD2
J: TRBJ2-3
V: TRBV11-2
CDR3: CASSPGLAGGIPSTDTQYF
DNA: TGTGCCAGCAGCCCGGGACTAGCGGGAGGGATCCCTAGCACAGATACGCAGTACTTT

D: -
J: TRBJ1-1
V: TRBV4-2
CDR3: CASSQVTGKTEAFF
DNA: TGTGCCAGCAGCCAAGTAACAGGGAAGACTGAAGCTTTCTTT

D: TRBD1
J: TRBJ2-7
V: TRBV27
CDR3: CASSPGTGDPEQYF
DNA: TGTGCCAGCAGTCCCGGGACAGGGGATCCCGAGCAGTACTTC

D: -
J: TRBJ1-1
V: TRBV11-2
CDR3: CASSPNGGAEAFF
DNA: TGTGCCAGCAGCCCAAACGGAGGAGCTGAAGCTTTCTTT

D: -
J: TRBJ2-1
V: TRBV5-5
CDR3: CASSFPTGYNEQFF
DNA: TGTGCCAGCAGCTTCCCGACAGGCTACAATGAGCAGTTCTTC

D: -
J: TRBJ1-2
V: TRBV5-3
CDR3: CARSSGYGYGYTF
DNA: TGTGCCAGAAGCTCAGGGTATGGGTATGGCTACACCTTC

D: -
J: TRBJ1-2
V: TRBV5-1
CDR3: CASSLGQPIYGYTF
DNA: TGCGCCAGCAGCTTGGGACAGCCTATCTATGGCTACACCTTC

D: -
J: TRBJ2-1
V: TRBV6-5
CDR3: CASSYSGEYNEQFF
DNA: TGTGCCAGCAGTTACTCTGGGGAGTACAATGAGCAGTTCTTC

D: -
J: TRBJ1-1
V: TRBV13
CDR3: CASTHSGFTTEAFF
DNA: TGTGCCAGCACCCATTCAGGATTCACCACTGAAGCTTTCTTT

D: TRBD1
J: TRBJ1-5
V: TRBV27
CDR3: CASSLHPGQSLNQPQHF
DNA: TGTGCCAGCAGTCTACACCCGGGACAGAGTCTTAATCAGCCCCAGCATTTT

D: -
J: TRBJ2-7
V: TRBV30
CDR3: CAWSVQRSSYEQYF
DNA: TGTGCCTGGAGTGTTCAGAGGAGCTCCTACGAGCAGTACTTC

D: TRBD2
J: TRBJ2-1
V: TRBV9
CDR3: CASSSPGGARNEQFF
DNA: TGTGCCAGCAGCTCCCCGGGGGGGGCCCGGAATGAGCAGTTCTTC

D: TRBD1
J: TRBJ2-7
V: TRBV6-5
CDR3: CASSFTAGGFYEQYF
DNA: TGTGCCAGCAGTTTCACGGCAGGGGGTTTCTACGAGCAGTACTTC

D: -
J: TRBJ1-4
V: TRBV6-5
CDR3: CASSYVRPRQSEKLFF
DNA: TGTGCCAGCAGTTACGTCCGTCCGAGACAGAGTGAAAAACTGTTTTTT

D: TRBD1
J: TRBJ1-2
V: TRBV7-9
CDR3: CASSLSSTGGYGYTF
DNA: TGTGCCAGCAGCTTATCATCGACAGGGGGCTATGGCTACACCTTC